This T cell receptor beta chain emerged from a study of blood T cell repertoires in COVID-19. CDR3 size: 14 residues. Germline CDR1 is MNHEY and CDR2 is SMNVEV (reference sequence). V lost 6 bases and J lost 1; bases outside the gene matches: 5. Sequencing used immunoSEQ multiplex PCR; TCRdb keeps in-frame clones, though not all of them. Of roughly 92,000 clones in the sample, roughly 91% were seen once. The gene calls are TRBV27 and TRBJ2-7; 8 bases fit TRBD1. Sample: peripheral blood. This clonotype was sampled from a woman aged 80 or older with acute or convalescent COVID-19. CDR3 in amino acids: CASRIRGRSYEQYF. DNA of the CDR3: TGTGCCAGCAGGATCAGGGGGCGATCCTACGAGCAGTACTTC.